Ten or more counts support the clone carrying this T cell receptor (beta chain). Its matching antigen is unknown. TCRdb recomputed calls from the RACE reads with MiXCR, one row per CDR3 protein. This sample carries 84,000 or so distinct CDR3 sequences, roughly 10% of them seen once, and the ten largest clones take approximately 2.3%. Per germline, CDR1 KGHSH and CDR2 LQKENI. Trimming took 4 bases from V and 5 from J; bases not matched to a gene: 6. The CDR3 runs to 16 residues. The data originate from a study of human T cells and chemical hapten exposure. Study-level background: The sensitizer, 2% DPC, was used on around 2 cm by around 2 cm of upper inner arm skin. Study-wide results and caveats: In the PT1 data, expanded TCR counts showed a positive correlation with patch test score. Compared with pre-sensitization or healthy control sets, expanded TCRs clustered more.

Time point: patch test 2, 6 weeks after DPC sensitization. Described treatment: therapeutic diphenylcyclopropenone sensitization with weekly scalp DPC. This TCR derives from a woman between 25 and 40 years old with alopecia areata. Some clones in this sample may be carry-over from other donors' samples. The rearrangement links TRBV18 to TRBJ1-5; 12 bases agree with TRBD1. The sequencing here drew on whole blood, taken in connection with sensitization to the hapten diphenylcyclopropenone (DPC). The CDR3: CASSRTGTGGYQPQHF. The CDR3 DNA follows: TGTGCCAGCTCACGGACCGGGACAGGGGGCTATCAGCCCCAGCATTTT. Based on the CDR3 plus reference TRBV18 and TRBJ1-5, the full variable domain is NAGVMQNPRHLVRRRGQEARLRCSPMKGHSHVYWYRQLPEEGLKFMVYLQKENIIDESGMPKERFSAEFPKEGPSILRIQQVVRGDSAAYFCASSRTGTGGYQPQHFGDGTRLSIL.